The 21 T cell receptor beta chains below were found in one sample sequenced in a study of cytomegalovirus exposure and HLA in healthy donors. PCR employed 60 Vbeta and 13 Jbeta primers. Data came from immunoSEQ multiplex PCR; TCRdb stores just in-frame clones and leaves some out. The sample carries 120,000 or so clones, 74% recorded once. Sample: PBMCs. The receptors were gathered from a man between 35 and 55 years old in good health and CMV-seropositive.

CDR3 nucleotide sequence: TGTGCCAGCAGCTTGACTGGGACTAGCGGTATAGAGACCCAGTACTTC. Its translation: CASSLTGTSGIETQYF. V gene TRBV7-2 combines with J gene TRBJ2-5; 11 positions agree with TRBD2. The V and J ends lost 3 bases and 4 bases, in that order; junction bases with no gene match: 7. This CDR3 has 16 residues. Germline loops: CDR1 SGHTA, CDR2 FQGNSA.

The chain is built from TRBV19 and TRBJ2-1, with 7 bases lining up with TRBD1. CDR1 LNHDA and CDR2 SQIVND come from the germline V gene (reference sequence). This CDR3 contains 15 residues. V dropped 6 bases and J dropped 4; count of bases not matched to a gene: 9. The CDR3 sequence is CASRTPGQPYNEQFF. CDR3 coding DNA: TGTGCCAGTAGAACTCCGGGACAGCCGTACAATGAGCAGTTCTTC.

This chain joins TRBV2 and TRBJ1-5; no clear D gene. Germline V gene lookup returns CDR1 SNHLY and CDR2 FYNNEI. V was clipped by 8 bases and J by 2 bases, with 13 bases between them. The CDR3 totals 14 residues. CDR3 loop: CASQALMGNQPQHF. Written as DNA, the CDR3 is TGTGCCAGCCAAGCCCTGATGGGCAATCAGCCCCAGCATTTT. Filled out from reference TRBV2 and TRBJ1-5, the complete variable domain reads EPEVTQTPSHQVTQMGQEVILRCVPISNHLYFYWYRQILGQKVEFLVSFYNNEISEKSEIFDDQFSVERPDGSNFTLKIRSTKLEDSAMYFCASQALMGNQPQHFGDGTRLSIL.

The chain has TRBV18 and TRBJ1-1; D may be TRBD1 (5 bases). The V gene's germline CDR1 is KGHSH and CDR2 LQKENI. Between the trimmed V and J ends, which lost 0 bases and 4 bases, there was a span of 9 bases. CDR3 length: 14 amino acids. CDR3 amino acids: CASSPPAGLTEAFF. DNA for the CDR3: TGTGCCAGCTCACCACCCGCAGGGCTCACTGAAGCTTTCTTT.

This clone was counted once. The chain couples TRBV19 to TRBJ1-2; the match to TRBD1 covers 7 bases. The junction had 10 bases not matched to a gene; V was cut back by 4 bases and J by 2 bases. Germline V gene data show CDR1 as LNHDA and CDR2 as SQIVND (reference sequence). This CDR3 spans 16 amino acids. The CDR3 coding sequence is TGTGCCAGTAGTAACACAGGGGAAGGTTGGAACTATGGCTACACCTTC. Amino acids: CASSNTGEGWNYGYTF.

The chain carries TRBV18 and TRBJ1-5; D is unclear. Germline V CDR1 and CDR2: KGHSH, LQKENI. This CDR3 is 17 amino acids long. The ends were cut back, 3 bases at V and 0 bases at J, with 15 bases in the middle. CDR3 in DNA: TGTGCCAGCTCACCGTTAGCCCCCCAAAATAGCAATCAGCCCCAGCATTTT. This gives the protein CASSPLAPQNSNQPQHF.

The rearrangement uses TRBV2 and TRBJ1-2; TRBD1 is a possible D gene (6 bases). Trimming shortened V by 5 bases and J by 2 bases, and 12 bases separated the two germline ends. CDR1 and CDR2 from the germline V gene are SNHLY and FYNNEI. The CDR3 loop spans 14 amino acids. CDR3 coding DNA: TGTGCCAGCAGTTTGACAGGATTCAACTATGGCTACACCTTC. Its translation: CASSLTGFNYGYTF.

The count of this clone is one. This rearrangement joins TRBV4-2 to TRBJ2-1; TRBD2 matches 8 bases. The CDR3 totals 17 residues. The germline CDR1 and CDR2 sequences are LGHNA and YNFKEQ. V was pared by 2 bases and J by 8 bases, with 14 bases of the junction left unmatched. The CDR3, as DNA: TGTGCCAGCAGCCAAAAGGGCGGGGGGCTAGCGGCGTATGAGCAGTTCTTC. Protein sequence: CASSQKGGGLAAYEQFF.

This clone was detected only once. The chain has TRBV6-4 and TRBJ1-1, with D hard to call. This CDR3 spans 11 amino acids. Germline V gene lookup returns CDR1 MRHNA and CDR2 SNTAGT. V lost 7 bases, J lost 6 bases, and 9 bases lay in between. The chain's CDR3 is CASILGPEAFF. The DNA for the CDR3 is TGTGCCAGCATCCTCGGTCCTGAAGCTTTCTTT.

The rearrangement links TRBV14 to TRBJ1-1, with no clear D. V gave up 5 bases and J gave up 1 base, with 11 bases separating them. The CDR3 runs to 14 residues. Germline V lookup: CDR1 SGHDN, CDR2 FVKESK. The CDR3 nucleotides are TGTGCCAGCAGCATGCGCCCAAGGAACACTGAAGCTTTCTTT. Its protein product is CASSMRPRNTEAFF.

This chain uses TRBV4-2 with TRBJ2-3; 7 positions agree with TRBD2. The germline V gene has CDR1 LGHNA and CDR2 YNFKEQ. V was clipped by 0 bases and J by 9 bases; unmatched bases: 6. The CDR3 length is 14 residues. This CDR3 is CASSQEYGEGTQYF. Written as DNA, the CDR3 is TGTGCCAGCAGCCAAGAATACGGGGAGGGCACGCAGTATTTT.

The J gene is TRBJ1-3, the V gene TRBV5-1; D not resolved. The CDR3 length is 15 residues. The V end lost 0 bases, the J end lost 4 bases, and 11 bases lay between the germline ends. Germline V CDR1 and CDR2: SGHRS, YFSETQ. The CDR3 DNA reads as TGCGCCAGCAGCTTGGCCCTCGGGAGCGGAAACACCATATATTTT. Its protein product is CASSLALGSGNTIYF.

The V call is TRBV7-9, the J call TRBJ2-7; 9 positions agree with TRBD1. Trimming took 7 bases from V and 0 from J; bases not matched to a gene: 4. The CDR3 consists of 14 residues. CDR1 SEHNR and CDR2 FQNEAQ come from the germline V gene (reference sequence). The CDR3 here is CASIRTGVSYEQYF. In DNA, the CDR3 is TGTGCCAGCATCCGGACAGGGGTCTCCTACGAGCAGTACTTC.

The chain couples TRBV5-4 to TRBJ2-1; 7 bases line up with TRBD2. The CDR3 length is 15 residues. The V and J ends lost 3 bases and 3 bases, in that order; junction bases with no gene match: 6. In germline, CDR1 is SGHNT, CDR2 YYREEE (reference sequence). The CDR3 DNA is TGTGCCAGCAGCTCGAGGCTAGCGGACTACAATGAGCAGTTCTTC. Its protein product is CASSSRLADYNEQFF.

V is TRBV16 and J is TRBJ1-4; 10 bases match TRBD1. CDR1 and CDR2 from the germline V gene are KGHSY and FQNENV. Losses at the gene ends were 4 bases for V and 6 bases for J; bases not matched to a gene: 2. The CDR3 consists of 14 residues. The CDR3 bases are TGTGCCAGCAGCCGCGGGACAGGGGATGAAAAACTGTTTTTT. It specifies CASSRGTGDEKLFF.

This chain links TRBV6-4 with TRBJ2-3, with 8 positions matching TRBD2. The CDR3 has 14 amino acids. CDR1 is MRHNA, CDR2 SNTAGT, per germline. V shed 3 bases and J 1 base; nucleotides not matched to a gene: 0. CDR3 sequence (DNA): TGTGCCAGCAGTGAACTAGCGGGCACAGATACGCAGTATTTT. This gives the protein CASSELAGTDTQYF.

The chain links TRBV29-1 to TRBJ1-1; 7 positions agree with TRBD1. Trimming took 6 bases from V and 3 from J; bases not matched to a gene: 10. Germline loops: CDR1 SQVTM, CDR2 ANQGSEA. The CDR3 has 14 amino acids. The CDR3 DNA follows: TGCAGCGTCGATACAGGGGAGGTGGACACTGAAGCTTTCTTT. It specifies CSVDTGEVDTEAFF. Full variable domain (remainder filled in from reference TRBV29-1 and TRBJ1-1): SAVISQKPSRDICQRGTSLTIQCQVDSQVTMMFWYRQQPGQSLTLIATANQGSEATYESGFVIDKFPISRPNLTFSTLTVSNMSPEDSSIYLCSVDTGEVDTEAFFGQGTRLTVV.

This rearrangement joins TRBV11-2 to TRBJ2-7, with D unresolved. This CDR3 contains 13 residues. V was cut by 1 base and J by 9 bases, with 13 bases left in between. The V gene's germline CDR1 is SGHAT and CDR2 FQNNGV. DNA of the CDR3: TGTGCCAGCAGCTTAGTTCCCACTTTCTCGCAGTACTTC. Its protein is CASSLVPTFSQYF.

The chain is built from TRBV5-1 and TRBJ2-5, with 8 bases lining up with TRBD2. J gave up 2 bases and V 5 bases, and 5 bases lay outside the gene matches. The CDR3 covers 14 residues. CDR1 SGHRS and CDR2 YFSETQ come from the germline V gene. The DNA for the CDR3 is TGCGCCAGCAGTCGGGGACTAGAACAAGAGACCCAGTACTTC. Protein: CASSRGLEQETQYF. Full variable domain (outside the CDR3, taken from reference TRBV5-1 and TRBJ2-5): KAGVTQTPRYLIKTRGQQVTLSCSPISGHRSVSWYQQTPGQGLQFLFEYFSETQRNKGNFPGRFSGRQFSNSRSEMNVSTLELGDSALYLCASSRGLEQETQYFGPGTRLLVL.

This clone occurred once. The chain combines TRBV19 with TRBJ2-1, with 12 positions matching TRBD2. CDR3 size: 14 residues. V was pared by 5 bases and J by 10 bases, with 6 bases of the junction left unmatched. CDR1 is LNHDA, CDR2 SQIVND, per germline (reference sequence). DNA for the CDR3: TGTGCCAGTAGTGTGACTAGCGGGAGCCACGAGCAGTTCTTC. Amino acid sequence: CASSVTSGSHEQFF.

CDR3 nucleotide sequence: TGTGCCAGCAGCCCCGGGACTACAACCTACGAGCAGTACTTC. Translating gives CASSPGTTTYEQYF. The chain combines TRBV7-9 with TRBJ2-7; 7 nucleotides agree with TRBD2. Per germline, CDR1 SEHNR and CDR2 FQNEAQ (reference sequence). This CDR3 has 14 amino acids. V was pared by 5 bases and J by 2 bases, with 6 bases of the junction left unmatched.